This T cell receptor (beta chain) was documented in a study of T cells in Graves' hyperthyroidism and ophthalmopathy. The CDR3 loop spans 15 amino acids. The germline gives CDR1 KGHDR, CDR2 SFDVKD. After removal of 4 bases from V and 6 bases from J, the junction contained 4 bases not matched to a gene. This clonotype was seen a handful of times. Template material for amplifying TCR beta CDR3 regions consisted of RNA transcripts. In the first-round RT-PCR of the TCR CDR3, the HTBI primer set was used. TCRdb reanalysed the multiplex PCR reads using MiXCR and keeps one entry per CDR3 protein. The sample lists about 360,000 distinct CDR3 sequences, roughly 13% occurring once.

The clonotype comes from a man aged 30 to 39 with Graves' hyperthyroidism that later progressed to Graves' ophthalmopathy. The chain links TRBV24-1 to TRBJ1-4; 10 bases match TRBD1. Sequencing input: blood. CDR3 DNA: TGTGCCACCAGTGAGAGACAGGGGGCAGATGAAAAACTGTTTTTT. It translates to CATSERQGADEKLFF.